This entry lists 26 T cell receptor beta chains sequenced from one sample in a study of PD-1 blockade in classical Hodgkin lymphoma. Clones were sequenced by immunoSEQ multiplex PCR, and TCRdb holds only the in-frame ones, with some missing. The table has roughly 150,000 clones, about 81% seen once. Every one of the patients relapsed after autologous stem cell transplantation (brentuximab vedotin exposure was variable). Here the sequenced sample was peripheral blood mononuclear cells (PBMCs), taken before the second cycle of nivolumab. These receptor sequences come from a human donor with classical Hodgkin lymphoma.

The chain is built from TRBV7-9 and TRBJ1-4, with D unclear. The CDR3 is 15 residues long. CDR1 SEHNR and CDR2 FQNEAQ come from the germline V gene (reference sequence). Trimming shortened V by 2 bases and J by 6 bases, and 13 bases separated the two germline ends. The CDR3 loop is CASSLNGPGDEKLFF. DNA for the CDR3: TGTGCCAGCAGCTTAAACGGTCCTGGGGATGAAAAACTGTTTTTT.

V and J are TRBV5-1 and TRBJ2-5; 12 bases line up with TRBD1. Germline CDR1 is SGHRS and CDR2 is YFSETQ. This CDR3 is built from 15 residues. V was pared by 3 bases and J by 5 bases, with 5 bases of the junction left unmatched. The chain's CDR3 is CASSSGTGGGETQYF. The CDR3, as DNA: TGCGCCAGCAGCTCGGGGACAGGGGGCGGGGAGACCCAGTACTTC.

This chain uses TRBV7-2 with TRBJ2-1, with 8 bases aligning to TRBD2. Trimming removed 10 bases from V and 1 base from J; junction bases left unmatched: 12. CDR3 length: 16 amino acids. Germline V gives CDR1 SGHTA, CDR2 FQGNSA. The CDR3 is CATKGGGLGSYNEQFF. The CDR3 nucleotides are TGTGCCACCAAAGGGGGGGGACTAGGGTCCTACAATGAGCAGTTCTTC.

This chain uses TRBV9 with TRBJ2-1, with D perhaps TRBD2 (6 bases). Germline loops: CDR1 SGDLS, CDR2 YYNGEE. V lost 0 bases, J lost 5 bases, and 12 bases lay in between. This CDR3 region has 15 residues. DNA for the CDR3: TGTGCCAGCAGCGTAGCGGGAAGGAGGGACAATGAGCAGTTCTTC. It codes for CASSVAGRRDNEQFF.

V gene TRBV11-1 combines with J gene TRBJ1-1; no clear D gene. CDR1 and CDR2 (germline): SGHAT, FQDESV (reference sequence). The CDR3 is 16 residues long. The V and J ends lost 4 bases and 4 bases respectively, with 19 bases between them. In DNA, the CDR3 is TGTGCCAGCAGCTCGCCATGGGAATACTCGGGCACTGAAGCTTTCTTT. Protein product: CASSSPWEYSGTEAFF.

The chain links TRBV21-1 to TRBJ1-4; TRBD1 reflects the table's D call only, with no check against the DNA. TRBV21-1 is annotated as a pseudogene. The CDR3 has 16 residues. The CDR3 DNA follows: TGTGCCAGCAGCAATACTAAACAGGGGACTAATGAAAAACTGTTTTTT. Translated: CASSNTKQGTNEKLFF.

The chain joins TRBV27 to TRBJ2-3; no firm D call. From germline, CDR1 is MNHEY and CDR2 SMNVEV (reference sequence). This CDR3 region has 15 residues. Trimming took off 7 bases at V and 2 bases at J, with 16 bases between the two ends. CDR3 sequence: CASNPLPWATDTQYF. CDR3 DNA: TGTGCCAGCAACCCACTGCCCTGGGCCACAGATACGCAGTATTTT.

This clone was counted only a few times. The chain has TRBV5-1 and TRBJ1-2; D gene uncertain. The CDR3 runs to 13 residues. Germline-derived CDR1 and CDR2 are SGHRS and YFSETQ. V was clipped by 1 base and J by 4 bases, with 8 bases between them. The CDR3 DNA follows: TGCGCCAGCAGCTTGTCCTCCGGCTATGGCTACACCTTC. Translation: CASSLSSGYGYTF.

In its sample, this clone was seen a few times. In the same sample, other DNA sequences code for this CDR3. The genes are TRBV7-3 and TRBJ2-7, with 8 nucleotides matching TRBD2. This CDR3 has 14 residues. Germline CDR1 reads SGHTA; CDR2 reads FQGTGA. Trimming took 2 bases from V and 4 from J; bases not matched to a gene: 4. This CDR3 reads CASSLAGGGYEQYF. Here the CDR3 DNA reads TGTGCCAGCAGCTTAGCGGGAGGAGGGTACGAGCAGTACTTC.

The chain employs TRBV5-1 and TRBJ1-4; maybe TRBD1 (6 bases). The germline V gene encodes CDR1 SGHRS and CDR2 YFSETQ. This CDR3 has 20 residues. Trimming took 0 bases from V and 4 from J, leaving 25 bases between them. The DNA of the CDR3 is TGCGCCAGCAGCTTGGGGACCCCACGGGGGGGCCTCTCGTATAATGAAAAACTGTTTTTT. Encoded protein: CASSLGTPRGGLSYNEKLFF.

This chain uses TRBV7-9 with TRBJ2-7, with D perhaps matching TRBD1 (6 bases). CDR1 and CDR2 from the germline V gene are SEHNR and FQNEAQ (reference sequence). The ends were cut back, 5 bases at V and 0 bases at J, with 11 bases in the middle. This CDR3 is 14 amino acids long. The CDR3 protein is CASSPGHGSYEQYF. In nucleotides, the CDR3 is TGTGCCAGCAGCCCGGGACACGGCTCCTACGAGCAGTACTTC.

The genes are TRBV6-5 and TRBJ2-7; 15 bases match TRBD2. Germline assignment: CDR1 MNHEY and CDR2 SVGAGI. The CDR3 is 14 amino acids. V was clipped by 7 bases and J by 6 bases; unmatched bases: 4. CDR3 sequence (DNA): TGTGCCAGCAAACCGGGACTAGCGGGAGGCGAGCAGTACTTC. Translation: CASKPGLAGGEQYF.

The chain combines TRBV10-3 with TRBJ1-6; tentatively, D is TRBD1 (5 bases). V lost 0 bases to trimming and J lost 10 bases, with 13 bases between them. Per the germline V gene, CDR1 is ENHRY and CDR2 is SYGVKD. The CDR3 loop spans 15 amino acids. CDR3 nucleotides: TGTGCCATCAGTGAGTCTGAACAGGATGGCTCACCCCTCCACTTT. Its protein product is CAISESEQDGSPLHF.

The rearrangement joins TRBV7-9 to TRBJ2-1, with 7 bases that match TRBD2. CDR3 length: 15 residues. V gave up 4 bases and J gave up 0 bases; unmatched junction bases: 3. The germline CDR1 and CDR2 sequences are SEHNR and FQNEAQ (reference sequence). The CDR3 reads CASSSKRGSYNEQFF. The CDR3 region has the DNA TGTGCCAGCAGCTCCAAGCGGGGCTCCTACAATGAGCAGTTCTTC.

The rearrangement links TRBV6-6 to TRBJ1-4; D remains ambiguous. Germline V gives CDR1 MNHNY, CDR2 SVGAGI (reference sequence). V lost 6 bases to trimming and J lost 2 bases, with 10 bases between them. The CDR3 extends over 14 amino acids. This CDR3 is CASRLGRTNEKLFF. CDR3 DNA sequence: TGTGCCAGCAGACTCGGACGGACTAATGAAAAACTGTTTTTT.

This clone has only a few counts. The rearrangement links TRBV7-2 to TRBJ2-7; D is perhaps TRBD2 (5 bases). The CDR3 spans 14 residues. Trimming shortened V by 3 bases and J by 6 bases, and 15 bases separated the two germline ends. Germline V gene lookup returns CDR1 SGHTA and CDR2 FQGNSA. This CDR3 is CASSLSGPGVEQYF. The CDR3 DNA follows: TGTGCCAGCAGCTTGTCCGGGCCCGGGGTCGAGCAGTACTTC.

The rearrangement uses TRBV28 and TRBJ2-7; 8 positions agree with TRBD1. The V gene end was trimmed by 3 bases and the J gene end by 3 bases; junction bases not matched to a gene: 16. Per the germline V gene, CDR1 is MDHEN and CDR2 is SYDVKM. The CDR3 contains 18 residues. In DNA form, the CDR3 reads TGTGCCAGCAGTTTTCAACGTTGGGGGACAGGTGGTTACTACGAGCAGTACTTC. This gives the protein CASSFQRWGTGGYYEQYF.

This chain links TRBV19 with TRBJ2-2; D might be TRBD2 (6 bases). V lost 4 bases and J lost 1, with 7 bases in between. In germline, CDR1 is LNHDA, CDR2 SQIVND (reference sequence). This CDR3 region has 14 residues. CDR3 nucleotides: TGTGCCAGTAGTAGGGGGGAGAACACCGGGGAGCTGTTTTTT. Its translation is CASSRGENTGELFF.

The CDR3 nucleotides read TGTGCCAGCAGTTTAAGGGCGGGGACTGGCACCGGGGAGCTGTTTTTT. Its translation is CASSLRAGTGTGELFF. The chain recombines TRBV27 with TRBJ2-2, with a weak D call TRBD2 (6 bases). Germline CDR1 reads MNHEY; CDR2 reads SMNVEV (reference sequence). The length of the CDR3 is 16 residues. V gave up 2 bases and J gave up 4 bases, with 14 bases separating them.

The genes are TRBV6-5 and TRBJ1-1; maybe TRBD1 (6 bases). The CDR3 has 14 amino acids. The germline V gene encodes CDR1 MNHEY and CDR2 SVGAGI. V lost 2 bases to trimming and J lost 1 base, with 8 bases between them. The CDR3 sequence: CASSYQGGNTEAFF. CDR3 bases: TGTGCCAGCAGTTACCAAGGGGGGAACACTGAAGCTTTCTTT.

The chain recombines TRBV7-8 with TRBJ2-7, with 14 bases lining up with TRBD2. V lost 1 base and J lost 3; bases outside the gene matches: 2. Germline assignment: CDR1 SGHVS and CDR2 FQNEAQ. This CDR3 region has 16 residues. The CDR3 loop is CASSLGGLAGVYEQYF. In DNA, the CDR3 is TGTGCCAGCAGCTTAGGGGGACTAGCGGGGGTCTACGAGCAGTACTTC. Combining the CDR3 with reference TRBV7-8 and TRBJ2-7 gives the whole variable domain GAGVSQSPRYKVAKRGQDVALRCDPISGHVSLFWYQQALGQGPEFLTYFQNEAQLDKSGLPSDRFFAERPEGSVSTLKIQRTQQEDSAVYLCASSLGGLAGVYEQYFGPGTRLTVT.

The chain joins TRBV28 to TRBJ2-7; D remains ambiguous. Germline CDR1 is MDHEN and CDR2 is SYDVKM. Trimming removed 3 bases from V and 4 bases from J, with 7 bases in between. The CDR3 has 12 residues. The CDR3 sequence: CASSFLRYEQYF. The CDR3 DNA follows: TGTGCCAGCAGTTTTCTAAGATACGAGCAGTACTTC. Supplemented by reference TRBV28 and TRBJ2-7, the full variable domain reads DVKVTQSSRYLVKRTGEKVFLECVQDMDHENMFWYRQDPGLGLRLIYFSYDVKMKEKGDIPEGYSVSREKKERFSLILESASTNQTSMYLCASSFLRYEQYFGPGTRLTVT.

The chain employs TRBV7-3 and TRBJ2-1; 7 bases fit TRBD1. The germline gives CDR1 SGHTA, CDR2 FQGTGA. The junction had 6 bases not matched to a gene; V was cut back by 5 bases and J by 5 bases. The CDR3 spans 14 residues. The DNA of the CDR3 is TGTGCCAGCAGCCAATTTCAGGGGGACAATGAGCAGTTCTTC. This sequence encodes CASSQFQGDNEQFF.

The DNA of the CDR3 is TGTGCCAGCAGTTCCCAGGGGCCAGATACGCAGTATTTT. This translates into CASSSQGPDTQYF. The chain carries TRBV6-6 and TRBJ2-3, with a possible D match to TRBD1 (6 bases). Germline lookup yields CDR1 MNHNY and CDR2 SVGAGI (reference sequence). Deletions cut 4 bases from V and 4 bases from J, with 9 bases between. The CDR3 is made up of 13 amino acids.

The chain uses TRBV30 and TRBJ2-3, with a weak D call TRBD2 (5 bases). Trimming shortened V by 0 bases and J by 0 bases, and 10 bases separated the two germline ends. Germline assignment: CDR1 GTSNPN and CDR2 SVGIG (reference sequence). This CDR3 is built from 15 residues. CDR3 protein: CAWSVLGMSTDTQYF. For the CDR3, the DNA is TGTGCCTGGAGTGTACTAGGGATGAGCACAGATACGCAGTATTTT.

V usage is TRBV19 and J usage is TRBJ1-1; maybe TRBD1 (5 bases). V dropped 2 bases and J dropped 4 bases, with 8 bases sitting between them. This CDR3 contains 13 residues. CDR1 and CDR2 (germline): LNHDA, SQIVND (reference sequence). The CDR3 here is CASSIKRGTEAFF. Written as DNA, the CDR3 is TGTGCCAGTAGTATAAAGAGGGGCACTGAAGCTTTCTTT.